This TCR beta chain was profiled in a study of T cell changes during pregnancy in multiple sclerosis. Using immunoSEQ multiplex PCR, the repertoire was profiled, and TCRdb retains in-frame clones only, with some absent. This sample has 70,000 to 100,000 clones; around 93% occur once, and the top ten carry roughly 1.4%. CDR3 length equals 14 residues. Per the germline V gene, CDR1 is SNHLY and CDR2 is FYNNEI. V shed 7 bases and J shed 1 base, with 13 bases lying between them. Sample: peripheral blood, taken in the third trimester of pregnancy. V usage is TRBV2 and J usage is TRBJ1-1; no reliable D call. The sequence was obtained from a female donor in good health, enrolled as a control in a pregnancy study. CDR3 sequence reads: CASIAEEGNTEAFF. The DNA of the CDR3 is TGTGCCAGCATAGCTGAGGAGGGGAACACTGAAGCTTTCTTT.